The clone carrying this TCR beta chain was seen a few times. This entry is derived from a study of T-cell reconstitution after alpha-beta-depleted transplantation in children. TCRbeta library preparation incorporated unique molecular identifiers. TCRdb independently ran MiXCR on the PCR reads; one entry per CDR3 protein. The table records around 530,000 distinct CDR3 sequences, less than 35% of them present only once. CDR3 size: 15 residues. The germline V gene encodes CDR1 SGHTA and CDR2 FQGTGA. J gave up 1 base and V 1 base, and 2 bases lay outside the gene matches. Sequencing was performed on PBMCs from the stem cell graft donor, taken from the stem cell graft. The receptor comes from a human donor who donated a stem cell graft to a child with aplastic anemia. The rearrangement joins TRBV7-3 to TRBJ2-5, with 8 bases that match TRBD2. CDR3 DNA: TGTGCCAGCAGCTTAATCGGGAGGGCCCAAGAGACCCAGTACTTC. Its protein product is CASSLIGRAQETQYF.